This TCR beta chain was captured by sequencing in a study of identical twins. The CDR3 covers 14 residues. The V gene's germline CDR1 is ENHRY and CDR2 SYGVKD. With 4 bases clipped from V and 10 bases from J, the junction kept 10 bases outside the gene matches. TCRdb reanalysed the 5' RACE reads using MiXCR and keeps one entry per CDR3 protein. Among under 1 million distinct CDR3 sequences listed, roughly an eighth were seen once. The table lists this clonotype with many counts. This sample was shared with a second study, whose subject was yellow fever vaccine responses in identical twins.

V and J are TRBV10-3 and TRBJ2-1; 7 bases fit TRBD2. Sequenced input: PBMCs. The clonotype originates from a young woman in good health. The CDR3 DNA reads as TGTGCCATCAGTGGGCTAGCGGTCTCCGGGGAGCAGTTCTTC. This encodes CAISGLAVSGEQFF.